This paragraph covers one T cell receptor (beta chain) sequence. The data stem from a study of blood T cell repertoires in COVID-19. Study-level information: Acute and convalescent COVID-19 specimens originated in the United States, Italy and Spain. The analysed material was cDNA or gDNA that came from T cells, B-cell-depleted T cells, or PBMCs.

In the source study's methods: Quantification of nucleated cells was approximated via reference gene primer amplification. The table came from immunoSEQ multiplex PCR; TCRdb's copy has only in-frame clones and leaves some out. V and J calls and clone size are those listed in that table; D and trimming were worked out from the DNA. Here the sample spans under 250,000 clones, 75% to 90% being singletons. Germline CDR1 is KGHSH and CDR2 is LQKENI. This CDR3 is built from 15 residues. Trimming pared 4 bases from V and 4 bases from J, leaving 13 bases between. The source is a woman in her 70s with active or convalescent COVID-19. The specimen was peripheral blood. The genes are TRBV18 and TRBJ1-4, with TRBD1 as a possible D gene (6 bases). CDR3: CASSRTGTLNEKLFF. Here the CDR3 DNA reads TGTGCCAGCTCACGGACCGGGACACTTAATGAAAAACTGTTTTTT.